The following is a T cell receptor beta chain sequence with its context. The antigen is not known. The CDR3 consists of 15 residues. V lost 7 bases to trimming and J lost 0 bases, with 15 bases between them. CDR1 SGHTA and CDR2 FQGNSA come from the germline V gene. This entry belongs to a study of T cell responses to AZD1222 COVID-19 vaccine. Study-wide points: White British people made up most donors, females outnumbered males, and clonal diversity was possibly underestimated.

TCRdb's copy holds only in-frame clones and misses some; the assay was immunoSEQ multiplex PCR. The sample lists fewer than 150,000 clones; 93% were seen once. The clonotype was recovered from an adult in good health. The rearrangement links TRBV7-2 to TRBJ1-1; D is undetermined. The material was peripheral blood, obtained on day 0 of AZD1222 vaccination. In DNA form, the CDR3 reads TGTGCCAGCACCCCTTTTGCTTCTTTGAACACTGAAGCTTTCTTT. It translates to CASTPFASLNTEAFF.